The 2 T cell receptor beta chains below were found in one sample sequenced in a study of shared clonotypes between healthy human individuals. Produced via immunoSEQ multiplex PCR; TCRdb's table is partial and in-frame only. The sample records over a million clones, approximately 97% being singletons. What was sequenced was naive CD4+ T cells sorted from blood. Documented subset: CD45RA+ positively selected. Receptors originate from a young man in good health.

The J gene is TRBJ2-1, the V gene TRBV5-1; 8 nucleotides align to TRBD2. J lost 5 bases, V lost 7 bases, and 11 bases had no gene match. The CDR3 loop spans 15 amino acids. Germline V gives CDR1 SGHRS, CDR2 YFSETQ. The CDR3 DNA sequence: TGCGCCAGCTCACCACCGGGGGGGTCCAACAATGAGCAGTTCTTC. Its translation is CASSPPGGSNNEQFF.

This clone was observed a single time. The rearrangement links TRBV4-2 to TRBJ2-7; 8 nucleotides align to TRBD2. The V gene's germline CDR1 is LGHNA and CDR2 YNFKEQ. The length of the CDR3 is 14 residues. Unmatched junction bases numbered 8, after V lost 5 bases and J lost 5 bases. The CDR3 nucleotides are TGTGCCAGCAGCGCGGGACTAGTTCTCGACGAGCAGTACTTC. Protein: CASSAGLVLDEQYF.